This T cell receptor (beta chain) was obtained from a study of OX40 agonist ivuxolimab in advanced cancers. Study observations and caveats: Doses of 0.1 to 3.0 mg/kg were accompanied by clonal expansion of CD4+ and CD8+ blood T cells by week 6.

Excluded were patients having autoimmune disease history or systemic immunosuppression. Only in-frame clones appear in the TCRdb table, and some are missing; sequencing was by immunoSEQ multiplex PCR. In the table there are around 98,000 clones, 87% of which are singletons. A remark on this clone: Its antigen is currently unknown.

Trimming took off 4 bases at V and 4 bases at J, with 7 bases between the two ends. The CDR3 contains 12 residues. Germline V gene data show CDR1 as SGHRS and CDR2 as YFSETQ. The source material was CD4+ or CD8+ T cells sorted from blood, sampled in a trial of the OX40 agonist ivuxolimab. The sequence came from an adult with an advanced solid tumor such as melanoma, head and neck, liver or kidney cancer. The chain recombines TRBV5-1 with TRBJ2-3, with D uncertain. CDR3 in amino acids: CASSVRSDTQYF. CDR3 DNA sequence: TGCGCCAGCAGCGTCAGGTCAGATACGCAGTATTTT.